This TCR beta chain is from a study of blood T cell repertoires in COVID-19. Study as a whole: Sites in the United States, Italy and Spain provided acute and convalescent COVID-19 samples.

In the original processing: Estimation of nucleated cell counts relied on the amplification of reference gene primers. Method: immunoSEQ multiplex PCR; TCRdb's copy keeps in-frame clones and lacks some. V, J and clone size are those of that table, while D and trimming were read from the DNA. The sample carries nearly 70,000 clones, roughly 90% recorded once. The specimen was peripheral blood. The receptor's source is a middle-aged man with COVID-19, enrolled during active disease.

CDR3 nucleotide sequence: TGTGCCAGCTCACCACCGCCTGGCAGGGGTCCCTACGAGCAGTACTTC. Translation: CASSPPPGRGPYEQYF. The chain couples TRBV18 to TRBJ2-7, with D maybe TRBD1 (6 bases). This CDR3 has 16 amino acids. Trimming shortened V by 0 bases and J by 2 bases, and 14 bases separated the two germline ends. Per the germline V gene, CDR1 is KGHSH and CDR2 is LQKENI.